This T cell receptor beta chain was captured by sequencing in a study of T cells in Graves' hyperthyroidism and ophthalmopathy. Regions amplified from RNA transcripts were the TCR beta CDR3 regions. The primer set for the first-round RT-PCR of the TCR CDR3 was HTBI. TCRdb fed the multiplex PCR reads into MiXCR, producing one record per CDR3 protein. The sample gives about 330,000 distinct CDR3 sequences, approximately 13% of which show up once; 34% is in the top ten. This clonotype was counted ten times or more. No antigen is known for it. Researchers barred patients who had uncontrolled infection, other autoimmune disease, pregnancy or lactation. The V gene lost 6 bases and the J gene lost 0 bases, with 12 bases spanning the gap. Germline V lookup: CDR1 MNHNS, CDR2 SASEGT. The CDR3 runs to 14 residues. General study findings and limits: Most thyroid clonotypes with frequency above 0.001 were detected in blood. Ophthalmopathy got predicted by the model a median 6.5 months before its onset.

V is TRBV6-1 and J is TRBJ2-7; possible D gene TRBD2, 6 bases. Sequences were obtained from blood. The receptor was isolated from a woman between 40 and 55 years old with Graves' ophthalmopathy. The CDR3 loop is CASSRGAVSYEQYF. The CDR3 nucleotides are TGTGCCAGCAGCCGCGGGGCGGTCTCCTACGAGCAGTACTTC.